The 7 T cell receptor beta chains below all came from one sample that was sequenced in a study of cytomegalovirus exposure and HLA in healthy donors (dated by TCRdb to about 2017). Receptor amplification or capture employed the immunoSEQ multiplex PCR assay. This is the immuneACCESS table as TCRdb keeps it, with only in-frame sequences that have V and J called. A part of the clones is gone; compared with another copy, unresolved V genes explain less than half, and the rest is unexplained. In this sample the table shows 150,000 to 200,000 clones, about 85% of which occur a single time. The ten top clones hold over 2% of the sample. The sequenced material came from PBMCs. The receptors were sampled from a man between 25 and 39 years old in good health and CMV-seropositive.

The CDR3 loop reads CASSILGANYNSPLHF. The CDR3 coding sequence is TGTGCCAGTAGTATCTTGGGGGCGAATTATAATTCACCCCTCCACTTT. This chain links TRBV19 with TRBJ1-6; TRBD1 is a possible D gene (6 bases). This CDR3 has 16 amino acids. Germline-derived CDR1 and CDR2 are LNHDA and SQIVND (reference sequence). The V and J ends lost 3 bases and 4 bases respectively, with 13 bases between them. Full variable domain (remainder filled in from reference TRBV19 and TRBJ1-6): DGGITQSPKYLFRKEGQNVTLSCEQNLNHDAMYWYRQDPGQGLRLIYYSQIVNDFQKGDIAEGYSVSREKKESFPLTVTSAQKNPTAFYLCASSILGANYNSPLHFGNGTRLTVT.

This clone was counted between two and nine times. CDR3 in amino acids: CASSVGPGVNTEAFF. For the CDR3, the DNA is TGTGCCAGCAGCGTAGGTCCAGGGGTGAACACTGAAGCTTTCTTT. The chain couples TRBV9 to TRBJ1-1, with TRBD1 as a possible D gene (6 bases). The CDR3 contains 15 residues. Germline CDR1 SGDLS, CDR2 YYNGEE. With 0 bases removed from V and 0 bases from J, the gap between germline ends came to 9 bases.

This sequence joins TRBV18 and TRBJ2-7; 13 bases line up with TRBD2. This CDR3 is built from 16 residues. In germline, CDR1 is KGHSH, CDR2 LQKENI. With V trimmed by 3 bases and J by 0 bases, 2 bases remained unmatched. The CDR3 nucleotides are TGTGCCAGCTCACCTCGACTAGCGGGGGGCTCCTACGAGCAGTACTTC. Protein: CASSPRLAGGSYEQYF.

The rearrangement uses TRBV11-2 and TRBJ2-3; 8 bases fit TRBD2. The CDR3 contains 16 residues. CDR1 is SGHAT and CDR2 is FQNNGV in the germline V gene. J gave up 0 bases and V 6 bases, and 8 bases lay outside the gene matches. The CDR3 loop is CASRPLAGPSTDTQYF. CDR3 nucleotides: TGTGCCAGCAGACCCCTAGCGGGTCCTAGCACAGATACGCAGTATTTT.

V usage is TRBV18 and J usage is TRBJ2-2, with D possibly TRBD2 on 5 matching bases. This CDR3 region has 15 residues. Trimming removed 2 bases at V and 5 bases at J, with 12 bases between. Germline V gives CDR1 KGHSH, CDR2 LQKENI. In DNA, the CDR3 is TGTGCCAGCTCACCAATGGGTTCGGGGACCGGGGAGCTGTTTTTT. The encoded protein is CASSPMGSGTGELFF.

The chain combines TRBV27 with TRBJ1-5; weak D call: TRBD1 (5 bases). The V end lost 5 bases, the J end lost 11 bases, and 19 bases lay between the germline ends. Germline V CDR1 and CDR2: MNHEY, SMNVEV (reference sequence). The CDR3 has 14 residues. CDR3 DNA sequence: TGTGCCAGCAGTCCTTCGGGGGGGGGAGGAACCCAGCATTTT. It encodes CASSPSGGGGTQHF.

The chain joins TRBV12-5 to TRBJ2-5, with a weak D call TRBD2 (5 bases). V shed 4 bases and J shed 7 bases, with 10 bases lying between them. Germline CDR1 LGHNT, CDR2 FRNRAP. The CDR3 runs 12 residues. CDR3 DNA sequence: TGTGCTAGTGGTTCCGGGGATTGGACCCAGTACTTC. Residues: CASGSGDWTQYF. The full variable domain, with the rest looked up from reference TRBV12-5 and TRBJ2-5, is DARVTQTPRHKVTEMGQEVTMRCQPILGHNTVFWYRQTMMQGLELLAYFRNRAPLDDSGMPKDRFSAEMPDATLATLKIQPSEPRDSAVYFCASGSGDWTQYFGPGTRLLVL.